These 9 T cell receptor beta chains were sequenced from one sample in a study of blood T cell repertoires in COVID-19. Assay used: immunoSEQ multiplex PCR; TCRdb lists only in-frame clones, some missing. Among around 160,000 clones listed, approximately 86% were seen once. The specimen was PBMCs or T cells enriched from blood (not recorded which). The receptors come from a woman in her thirties or forties who had been exposed to COVID-19.

CDR3 DNA: TGTGCCAGCAGTACCGGACAGGGGAGTAATCAGCCCCAGCATTTT. This translates into CASSTGQGSNQPQHF. V is TRBV6-5 and J is TRBJ1-5, with TRBD1 matching over 9 bases. Germline V gene data show CDR1 as MNHEY and CDR2 as SVGAGI. V lost 5 bases and J lost 4; bases outside the gene matches: 6. The CDR3 is 15 residues long.

The chain links TRBV6-5 to TRBJ2-7; the match to TRBD1 covers 10 bases. The CDR3 loop spans 13 amino acids. The V and J ends lost 6 bases and 2 bases, in that order; junction bases with no gene match: 1. Germline CDR1 MNHEY, CDR2 SVGAGI. The CDR3 here is CASRTGGTYEQYF. The CDR3 DNA is TGTGCCAGCAGGACAGGGGGCACCTACGAGCAGTACTTC.

The chain combines TRBV18 with TRBJ2-1, with 10 bases lining up with TRBD2. This CDR3 comprises 14 residues. J gave up 4 bases and V 6 bases, and 3 bases lay outside the gene matches. Germline CDR1 is KGHSH and CDR2 is LQKENI. The CDR3 sequence is CASSGLARYNEQFF. The DNA of the CDR3 is TGTGCCAGCTCGGGACTAGCGAGGTACAATGAGCAGTTCTTC.

This sequence joins TRBV6-5 and TRBJ1-4; D is unclear. V shed 7 bases and J shed 3 bases, with 12 bases lying between them. The CDR3 covers 14 residues. Germline-derived CDR1 and CDR2 are MNHEY and SVGAGI. This CDR3 reads CASTTRLANEKLFF. In DNA, the CDR3 is TGTGCCAGCACCACGCGTTTGGCTAATGAAAAACTGTTTTTT.

The rearrangement joins TRBV6-5 to TRBJ2-7; D possibly corresponds to TRBD2 (6 bases). V lost 10 bases and J lost 7, with 20 bases in between. The CDR3 consists of 13 residues. The V gene's germline CDR1 is MNHEY and CDR2 SVGAGI. CDR3 in DNA: TGTGCCACCCGGAGGGAGGTTCCGGGGGAGCAGTACTTC. Its translation: CATRREVPGEQYF.

The chain uses TRBV9 and TRBJ2-7, with TRBD2 identical over 7 bases. Germline CDR1 and CDR2: SGDLS and YYNGEE. The CDR3 has 16 residues. The junction had 12 bases not matched to a gene; V was cut back by 4 bases and J by 2 bases. The CDR3 region has the DNA TGTGCCAGCAGCCCCCGGGGCGGGAGCGAAACCTACGAGCAGTACTTC. Encoded protein: CASSPRGGSETYEQYF.

The rearrangement joins TRBV4-1 to TRBJ1-5; no firm D call. The CDR3 spans 17 residues. Germline values: CDR1 MGHRA, CDR2 YSYEKL. V gave up 0 bases and J gave up 5 bases, with 17 bases separating them. CDR3 amino acids: CASSQEYGRRVDQPQHF. The CDR3 DNA reads TGCGCCAGCAGCCAAGAGTATGGCCGGAGGGTTGATCAGCCCCAGCATTTT.

The V and J genes are TRBV19 and TRBJ1-2; TRBD1 matches 7 bases. Germline trimming cut 6 bases from V and 4 bases from J; bases unmatched to any gene: 5. The CDR3 is made up of 13 amino acids. Looked up from germline, CDR1 is LNHDA and CDR2 is SQIVND (reference sequence). CDR3 loop: CASSQDRSYGYTF. The CDR3 region has the DNA TGTGCCAGTAGCCAGGACAGGTCCTATGGCTACACCTTC.

The count of this clone is one. The V call is TRBV10-3, the J call TRBJ2-3; 7 bases map to TRBD1. Germline CDR1 ENHRY, CDR2 SYGVKD. The ends lost 0 bases at V and 5 bases at J; junction bases unmatched: 5. The CDR3 totals 15 residues. The CDR3 region has the DNA TGTGCCATCAGTGAGTCGGTAGGGGGCCAAGATACGCAGTATTTT. Amino acid sequence: CAISESVGGQDTQYF.